This T cell receptor (beta chain) comes out of a study of neurological immune-mediated disorders. TCRdb itself ran the 5' RACE reads through MiXCR, one entry per CDR3 protein. The sample consists of some 60,000 distinct CDR3 sequences, approximately 12% of them appearing once. Germline values: CDR1 DFQATT, CDR2 SNEGSKA (reference sequence). V shed 5 bases, J shed 4 bases, and the junction held 3 bases outside the gene matches. The CDR3 totals 12 residues. Many counts were recorded for this clonotype. Described time point: longitudinal time-point 1 (baseline). The specimen sequenced was PBMCs. The rearrangement joins TRBV20-1 to TRBJ2-7; TRBD2 matches 9 bases. The sequence derives from a male donor with HTLV-1-associated myelopathy (HAM/TSP). CDR3 coding DNA: TGCAGTGCTCAGCGGGGGGTTTACGAGCAGTACTTC. Translating it yields CSAQRGVYEQYF.